Listed below are T cell receptor beta chains from one sample, sequenced in a study of blood T cells in healthy people across ages. MiXCR, run by TCRdb on the 5' RACE reads, gives a single entry per CDR3 protein. The data show about 1.5 million distinct CDR3 sequences, with roughly two fifths seen just once and approximately 4% held by the top ten. Sequenced input: blood. Source of these receptors: a woman in her late teens or twenties in good health. CDR3s include the opening cysteine and the closing phenylalanine or tryptophan. The D gene is left open where the match is weak. Clone size appears in some rows only: once, few, many, or a class for an expanded clone.

>TRBV25-1|-|12|TRBJ2-1|-
TGTGCCAGCAGGGACCCTGGACGGGAGCAGTTCTTC
CASRDPGREQFF
>TRBV20-1|few|16|TRBJ2-6|-
TGCAGTGCCGGGGGCCGGAGAAGCTCTGGGGCCAACGTCCTGACTTTC
CSAGGRRSSGANVLTF
>TRBV9|-|14|TRBJ1-5|-
TGTGCCAGCAGCGTCCAGGATAGCAATCAGCCCCAGCATTTT
CASSVQDSNQPQHF
>TRBV6-5|-|15|TRBJ1-1|-
TGTGCCAGCAGCCACTTTTATAGGGAAAACACTGAAGCTTTCTTT
CASSHFYRENTEAFF
>TRBV12-5|-|18|TRBJ1-1|TRBD1
TGTGCTAGTGGATATGGACAGGCGTTGGGGGGGGAGAACACTGAAGCTTTCTTT
CASGYGQALGGENTEAFF
>TRBV15|-|13|TRBJ2-5|-
TGTGCCACCAGCTCTGGATTTCAAGAGACCCAGTACTTC
CATSSGFQETQYF
>TRBV25-1|-|14|TRBJ1-2|-
TGTGCTAGCAGCACGCGACAGAAAAGGAATGGCTACACCTTC
CASSTRQKRNGYTF
>TRBV3-1|-|15|TRBJ2-7|TRBD2
TGTGCCAGCAGCCAGGTCCGCGGGAGCCCTTACGAGCAGTACTTC
CASSQVRGSPYEQYF
>TRBV30|-|14|TRBJ1-5|-
TGTGCCTGGAGTGGGGGCATTAGCAATCAGCCCCAGCATTTT
CAWSGGISNQPQHF
>TRBV29-1|-|12|TRBJ1-5|TRBD1
TGCAGCGTTGGGACAGGGGGCCAGCCCCAGCATTTT
CSVGTGGQPQHF
>TRBV15|-|14|TRBJ2-1|-
TGTGCCACCAGCAGCAACAGGGCCTACAATGAGCAGTTCTTC
CATSSNRAYNEQFF
>TRBV28|-|13|TRBJ1-1|-
TGTGCCAGCAGTGTTATAGGGAACACTGAAGCTTTCTTT
CASSVIGNTEAFF
>TRBV12-3/TRBV12-4|few|16|TRBJ2-5|TRBD2
TGTGCCAGCAGTTTCGGACTAGCGGGGTGGCAAGAGACCCAGTACTTC
CASSFGLAGWQETQYF
>TRBV20-1|-|12|TRBJ2-1|-
TGCAGTGCTGGGGGCCTCCTAAATGAGCAGTTCTTC
CSAGGLLNEQFF
>TRBV25-1|-|17|TRBJ2-3|-
TGTGCCAGCAGTGAATCCTCGGAAACTATGGGCACAGAGACGCAGTATTTT
CASSESSETMGTETQYF
>TRBV7-9|-|14|TRBJ2-7|-
TGTGCCAGCAGCTTAGAAACTAGGGCCTACGAGCAGTACTTC
CASSLETRAYEQYF
>TRBV6-2/TRBV6-3|-|16|TRBJ1-5|-
TGTGCCAGCAGTTACCCACGAACCAGGTGGTATCAGCCCCAGCATTTT
CASSYPRTRWYQPQHF
>TRBV6-2/TRBV6-3|few|14|TRBJ1-1|-
TGTGCCAGCTGTCCCCGGGGGCGTCGGACTGAAGCTTTCTTT
CASCPRGRRTEAFF
>TRBV27|-|15|TRBJ2-1|-
TGTGCCGGCAAACCCGGACAGACCACGTACAATGAACAGTTCTTC
CAGKPGQTTYNEQFF
>TRBV2|-|15|TRBJ2-5|TRBD2
TGTGCCAGCAGTGGACTAGCGGGACGACAAGAGACCCAGTACTTC
CASSGLAGRQETQYF
>TRBV6-5|-|14|TRBJ2-7|TRBD2
TGTGCCAGCAGTTCCGGGACTAGAGGCAATGAGCAGTACTTC
CASSSGTRGNEQYF
>TRBV10-3|-|14|TRBJ1-1|-
TGTGCCATCAGTGACGAGGGATTGGACACTGAAGCTTTCTTT
CAISDEGLDTEAFF
>TRBV6-5|-|15|TRBJ1-4|-
TGTGCCAGCAGAACAAGACACTTGAGCGACGGAAAACTGTTTTTT
CASRTRHLSDGKLFF
>TRBV27|-|13|TRBJ1-5|-
TGTGCCAGCGGGCCGAATAGCAATCAGCCCCAGCATTTT
CASGPNSNQPQHF
>TRBV27|-|14|TRBJ2-7|TRBD2
TGTGCCAGCAGTTCGAGGGGAGGGTACAATGAGCAGTACTTC
CASSSRGGYNEQYF
>TRBV3-1|once|13|TRBJ2-7|-
TGTGCCAGCAGCGACTGGGGCCCCTACGAGCAGTACTTC
CASSDWGPYEQYF
>TRBV20-1|few|13|TRBJ1-1|-
TGCAGTGCTGCCCAGGGAGGGAACACTGAAGCTTTCTTT
CSAAQGGNTEAFF
>TRBV28|-|13|TRBJ1-4|-
TGTGCCAGCAGTTCCCCCAGTAATGAAAAACTGTTTTTT
CASSSPSNEKLFF
>TRBV7-8|-|18|TRBJ2-3|TRBD1
TGTGCCAGCAGCCGGGGGACAGGGGGCTTAGCGGTCACAGATACGCAGTATTTT
CASSRGTGGLAVTDTQYF
>TRBV19|once|16|TRBJ1-2|TRBD1
TGTGCCAGTACCCAGAATTCGGGGACAGGGAACTATGGCTACACCTTC
CASTQNSGTGNYGYTF
>TRBV29-1|few|17|TRBJ2-3|TRBD2
TGCAGCGTTGTACCCCCACTAGCGGGCCTAAGCACAGATACGCAGTATTTT
CSVVPPLAGLSTDTQYF
>TRBV20-1|few|14|TRBJ2-7|-
TGCAGTGCTAGTACGGCCACATTTTCCTACGAGCAGTACTTC
CSASTATFSYEQYF
>TRBV3-1|-|17|TRBJ2-1|-
TGTGCCAGCAGCCAAAGGAGGAGGGGGGGGGGCCGAAATGAGCAGTTCTTC
CASSQRRRGGGRNEQFF
>TRBV30|-|12|TRBJ1-6|TRBD1
TGTGCCTGGACAACAGGGGTTTCACCCCTCCACTTT
CAWTTGVSPLHF
>TRBV12-3/TRBV12-4|few|15|TRBJ2-4|TRBD2
TGTGCCAGCAGTGGGACTAGCGGGGGCTCAAACATTCAGTACTTC
CASSGTSGGSNIQYF
>TRBV4-1|-|13|TRBJ2-4|-
TGCGCCAGCAGATCGGTAGCCAAAAACATTCAGTACTTC
CASRSVAKNIQYF
>TRBV27|-|13|TRBJ2-7|-
TGTGCCAGCAGTTTGGCGGATGCCTACGAGCAGTACTTC
CASSLADAYEQYF
>TRBV7-2|-|16|TRBJ1-5|-
TGTGCCAGCAGCTCCAGGGGAGGGACACCCAATCAGCCCCAGCATTTT
CASSSRGGTPNQPQHF
>TRBV29-1|many|13|TRBJ1-1|-
TGCAGCGTTGCACGACAGGCCCTAGGTGAAGCTTTCTTT
CSVARQALGEAFF